The sequence of this T cell receptor (beta chain) was determined in a study of T cells in Graves' hyperthyroidism and ophthalmopathy. Study results and caveats: Before onset, ophthalmopathy was predicted by the model a median roughly 6.8 months earlier. Most thyroid clonotypes expanded above 0.001 appeared in blood too.

The V gene end was trimmed by 4 bases and the J gene end by 0 bases; junction bases not matched to a gene: 8. Germline CDR1 reads MRHNA; CDR2 reads SNTAGT. The CDR3 runs 17 residues. On the basis of clinical symptoms, serum thyroxine and TRAb, thyroid ultrasound and orbital computed tomography, diagnoses were made. PBMCs stemmed from around 10 ml fresh peripheral blood. As to this clonotype: What it binds is not known.

RNA transcripts provided the source from which TCR beta CDR3 regions were amplified. The TCR CDR3 first-round RT-PCR relied on the HTBI primer set. TCRdb redid the calling of the multiplex PCR reads with MiXCR, one entry per CDR3 protein. The sample consists of fewer than 400,000 distinct CDR3 sequences, over 15% of them appearing once. The receptor comes from a man younger than 40 with Graves' hyperthyroidism. The sample comprised blood. The rearrangement links TRBV6-4 to TRBJ2-1; 8 nucleotides align to TRBD1. The CDR3 DNA is TGTGCCAGCAGTGTCGAGACAGGGGCGGTCTCCTACAATGAGCAGTTCTTC. Protein: CASSVETGAVSYNEQFF.